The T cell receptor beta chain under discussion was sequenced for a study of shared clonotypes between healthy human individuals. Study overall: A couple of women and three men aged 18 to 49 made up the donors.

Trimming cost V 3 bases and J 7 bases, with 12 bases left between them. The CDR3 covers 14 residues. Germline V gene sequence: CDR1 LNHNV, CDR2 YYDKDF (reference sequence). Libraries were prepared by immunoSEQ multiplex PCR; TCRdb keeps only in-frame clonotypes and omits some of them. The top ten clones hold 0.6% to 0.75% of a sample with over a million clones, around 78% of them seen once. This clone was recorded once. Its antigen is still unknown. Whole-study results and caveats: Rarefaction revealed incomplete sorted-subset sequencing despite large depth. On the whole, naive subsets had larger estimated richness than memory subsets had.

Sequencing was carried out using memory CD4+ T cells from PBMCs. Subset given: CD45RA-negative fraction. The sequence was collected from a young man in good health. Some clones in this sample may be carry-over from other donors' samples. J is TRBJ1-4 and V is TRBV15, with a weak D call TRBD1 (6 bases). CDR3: CATSSGSRGEKLFF. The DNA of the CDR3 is TGTGCCACCAGCAGTGGATCCAGGGGTGAAAAACTGTTTTTT.